What follows is one T cell receptor (beta chain) and its context. The source of the sample is a study of blood T cell repertoires in COVID-19. About the study: Sources were T cells, B-cell-depleted T cells, or PBMCs; the material itself was cDNA or gDNA.

Authors' methods: Reference gene primer amplification in the assay estimated nucleated cell counts. TCRdb keeps only in-frame clones here, not all; method: immunoSEQ multiplex PCR. D and trimming come from the DNA, and the V and J calls and clone size come from that table. Of some 37,000 clones listed, 80% to 90% are singletons. V gave up 4 bases and J gave up 1 base; unmatched junction bases: 5. The CDR3 runs 16 residues. Germline V gives CDR1 SGDLS, CDR2 YYNGEE. This clonotype was sampled from a woman aged 70 to 79 with acute or convalescent COVID-19. Material: peripheral blood. The chain employs TRBV9 and TRBJ2-6; TRBD1 matches 7 bases. The CDR3 DNA sequence: TGTGCCAGCAGCTATACGACAGGGTCTGGGGCCAACGTCCTGACTTTC. Its protein is CASSYTTGSGANVLTF.